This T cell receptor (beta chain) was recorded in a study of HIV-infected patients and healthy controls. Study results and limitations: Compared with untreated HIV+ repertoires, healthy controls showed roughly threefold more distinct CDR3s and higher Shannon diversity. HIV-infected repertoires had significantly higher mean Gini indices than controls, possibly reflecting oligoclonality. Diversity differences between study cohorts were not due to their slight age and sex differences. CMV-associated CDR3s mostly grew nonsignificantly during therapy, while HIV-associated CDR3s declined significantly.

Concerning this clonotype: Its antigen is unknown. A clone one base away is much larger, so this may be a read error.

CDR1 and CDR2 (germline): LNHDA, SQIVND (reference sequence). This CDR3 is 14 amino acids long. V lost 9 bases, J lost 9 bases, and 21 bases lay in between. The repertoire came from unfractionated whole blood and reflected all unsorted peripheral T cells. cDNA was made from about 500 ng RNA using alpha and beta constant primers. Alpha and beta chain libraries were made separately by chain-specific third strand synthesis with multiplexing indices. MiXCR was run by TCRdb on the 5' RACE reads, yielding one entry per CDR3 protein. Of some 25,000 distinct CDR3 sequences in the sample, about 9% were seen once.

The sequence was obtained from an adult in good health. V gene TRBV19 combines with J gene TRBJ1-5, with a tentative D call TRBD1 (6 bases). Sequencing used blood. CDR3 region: CARSPVAGEAPQHF. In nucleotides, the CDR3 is TGTGCCAGAAGCCCCGTGGCAGGGGAAGCGCCCCAGCATTTT.